This TCR beta chain is drawn from a study of vaccination and CD4 T cells after COVID-19. Study-level information: Six men and four women formed the convalescents, two being Hispanic. At a median approximately 100 days (range 35 to 161) after diagnosis, post-COVID samples were drawn. Overlapping SARS-CoV-2, HCoV-NL63, HCoV-OC43 and HCoV-229E spike peptides stimulated the cells.

Cultured CD4+ T cell DNA was sequenced using the Oncomine TCR Beta short-read assay. TCRdb fed the PCR reads into MiXCR, producing one record per CDR3 protein. The table records around 7,000 distinct CDR3 sequences, around 45% of them present only once. The treatment here: roughly 10-day PBMC culture with coronavirus spike peptide pools or control peptides (ViraFEST assay). Pre-COVID-19 pandemic sampling (2011-2018) yielded the unexposed donor's CD4+ T cells. TCRs were sequenced by ViraFEST after antigen-specific T cells had been expanded with peptide pools. V gave up 5 bases and J gave up 0 bases; unmatched junction bases: 11. The CDR3 is 17 amino acids. Per the germline V gene, CDR1 is SNHLY and CDR2 is FYNNEI. Concerning this clonotype itself: Its target is not known.

Sequenced sample: CD4+ T cells from blood, cultured in vitro. The receptor was derived from a human donor in good health. The rearrangement links TRBV2 to TRBJ1-2; 8 bases fit TRBD1. The CDR3 spells CASSSQGALSSNYGYTF. In DNA, the CDR3 is TGTGCCAGCAGTTCCCAGGGGGCCTTATCCTCTAACTATGGCTACACCTTC.